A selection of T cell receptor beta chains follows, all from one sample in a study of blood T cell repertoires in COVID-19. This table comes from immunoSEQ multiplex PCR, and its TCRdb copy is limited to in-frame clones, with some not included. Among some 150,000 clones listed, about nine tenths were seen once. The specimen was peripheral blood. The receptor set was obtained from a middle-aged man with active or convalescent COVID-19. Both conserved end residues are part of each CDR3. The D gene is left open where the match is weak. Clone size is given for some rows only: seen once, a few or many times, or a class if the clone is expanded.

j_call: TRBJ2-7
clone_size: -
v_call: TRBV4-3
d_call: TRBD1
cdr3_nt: TGCGCCAGCAGCCAAGCCGGGACAGGGGCCTACGAGCAGTACTTC
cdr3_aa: CASSQAGTGAYEQYF

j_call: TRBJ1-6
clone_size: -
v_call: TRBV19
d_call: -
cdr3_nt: TGTGCCAGTAGCCCGGGACTGGATAATTCACCCCTCCACTTT
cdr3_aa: CASSPGLDNSPLHF

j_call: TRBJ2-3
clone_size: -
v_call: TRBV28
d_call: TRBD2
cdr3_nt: TGTGCCAGCATGGGACTAGCGGGACCCGTCGGAGATACGCAGTATTTT
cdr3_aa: CASMGLAGPVGDTQYF

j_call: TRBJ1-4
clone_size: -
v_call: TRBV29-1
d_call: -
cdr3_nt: TGCAGCGTTGCGGAGGGGCAGACACAGAATGAAAAACTGTTTTTT
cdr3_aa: CSVAEGQTQNEKLFF

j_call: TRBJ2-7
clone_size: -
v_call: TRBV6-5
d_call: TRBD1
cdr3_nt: TGTGCCAGCAGTTACTCGAAAGGGACAGGGTCCTACGAGCAGTACTTC
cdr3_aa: CASSYSKGTGSYEQYF

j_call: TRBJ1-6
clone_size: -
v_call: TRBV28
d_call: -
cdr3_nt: TGTGCCAGCAGAGACGGGACTGCTAATTCACCCCTCCACTTT
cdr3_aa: CASRDGTANSPLHF

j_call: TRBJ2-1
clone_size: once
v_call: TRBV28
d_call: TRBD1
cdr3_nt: TGTGCCAGCAGAACCCTCGGACAGGGGGTACACAATGAGCAGTTCTTC
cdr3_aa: CASRTLGQGVHNEQFF

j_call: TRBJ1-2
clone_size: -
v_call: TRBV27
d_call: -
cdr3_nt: TGTGCCAGCAGTCCTGACCAAGGCAGGGGACCCTATGGCTACACCTTC
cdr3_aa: CASSPDQGRGPYGYTF

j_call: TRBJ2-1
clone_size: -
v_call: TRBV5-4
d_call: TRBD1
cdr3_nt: TGTGCCAGCAGCCCCGGGACAGGGCGACACAATGAGCAGTTCTTC
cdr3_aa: CASSPGTGRHNEQFF

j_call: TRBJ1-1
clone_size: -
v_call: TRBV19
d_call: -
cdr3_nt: TGTGCCAGTAGTATAGTAACAGGTGGGAACACTGAAGCTTTCTTT
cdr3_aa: CASSIVTGGNTEAFF

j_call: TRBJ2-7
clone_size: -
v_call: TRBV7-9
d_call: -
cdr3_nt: TGTGCCAGCAGCCGACAGACCTACGAGCAGTACTTC
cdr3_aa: CASSRQTYEQYF

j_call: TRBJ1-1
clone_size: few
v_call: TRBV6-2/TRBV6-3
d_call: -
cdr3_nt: TGTGCCAGCAGTTACGGGACAAGGATGAACACTGAAGCTTTCTTT
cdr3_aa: CASSYGTRMNTEAFF

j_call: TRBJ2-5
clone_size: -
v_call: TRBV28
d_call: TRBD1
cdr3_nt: TGTGCCAGCTCGGCGGGACAGGGGACCCAGTACTTC
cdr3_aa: CASSAGQGTQYF

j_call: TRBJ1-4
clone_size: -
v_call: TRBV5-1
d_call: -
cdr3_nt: TGCGCCAGCAGCTTTACAGGGTTTAATGAAAAACTGTTTTTT
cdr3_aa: CASSFTGFNEKLFF

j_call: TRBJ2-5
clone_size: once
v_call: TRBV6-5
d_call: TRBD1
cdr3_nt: TGTGCCAGCAGAAGACAGGGCCGAGAGACCCAGTACTTC
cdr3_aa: CASRRQGRETQYF

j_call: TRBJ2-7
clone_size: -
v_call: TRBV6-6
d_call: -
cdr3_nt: TGTGCCAGCAGCCTGGTGGGGGGAGTCTACGAGCAGTACTTC
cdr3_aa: CASSLVGGVYEQYF

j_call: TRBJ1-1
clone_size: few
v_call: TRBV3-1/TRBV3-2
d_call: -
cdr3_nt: TGTGCCAGCAGCCAAGACTTTGGCAGGCAAAACACTGAAGCTTTCTTT
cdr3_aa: CASSQDFGRQNTEAFF

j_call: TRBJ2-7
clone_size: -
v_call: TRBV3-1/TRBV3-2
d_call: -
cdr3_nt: TGTGCCAGCAGCCCTCAGGGGCAGTTCCCTAGGGGTTACGAGCAGTACTTC
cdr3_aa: CASSPQGQFPRGYEQYF

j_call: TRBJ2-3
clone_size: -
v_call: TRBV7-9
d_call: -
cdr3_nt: TGTGCCAGCAGCCTCACAGCAGCTAGCACAGATACGCAGTATTTT
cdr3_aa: CASSLTAASTDTQYF

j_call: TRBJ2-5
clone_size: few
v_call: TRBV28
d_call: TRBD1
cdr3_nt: TGTGCCAGCAGTCTGGAAGGGGGGACAGGGGGCCAAGAGACCCAGTACTTC
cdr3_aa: CASSLEGGTGGQETQYF

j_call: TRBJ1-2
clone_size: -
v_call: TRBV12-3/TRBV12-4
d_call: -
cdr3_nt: TGTGCCAGCAGTTTCCGGGGTGGCTACACCTTC
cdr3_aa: CASSFRGGYTF

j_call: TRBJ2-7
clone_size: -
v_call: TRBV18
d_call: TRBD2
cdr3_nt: TGTGCCAGCTCACCCTTTAGCGGGTATCCCTCCTACGAGCAGTACTTC
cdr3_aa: CASSPFSGYPSYEQYF

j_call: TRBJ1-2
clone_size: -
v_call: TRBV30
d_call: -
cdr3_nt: TGTGCCTGGAGTGTACTTGGAGGCAACTATGGCTACACCTTC
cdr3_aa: CAWSVLGGNYGYTF

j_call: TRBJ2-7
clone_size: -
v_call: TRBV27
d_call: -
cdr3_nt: TGTGCCAGTCAATTATCGGGACTGGGGGACGAGCAGTACTTC
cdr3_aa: CASQLSGLGDEQYF

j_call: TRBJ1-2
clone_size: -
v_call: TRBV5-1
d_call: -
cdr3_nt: TGCGCCAGCAGCTTGGCCGGGGGATCCCCCTATGGCTACACCTTC
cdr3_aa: CASSLAGGSPYGYTF

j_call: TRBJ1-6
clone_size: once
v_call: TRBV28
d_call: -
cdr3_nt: TGTGCCAGCAGTTCGACAGCGTCGAAATCACCCCTCCACTTT
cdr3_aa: CASSSTASKSPLHF

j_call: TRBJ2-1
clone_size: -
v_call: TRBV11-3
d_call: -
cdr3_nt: TGTGCCAGCAGCTTAGGAATTCTAGCGTCCTACAATGAGCAGTTCTTC
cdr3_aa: CASSLGILASYNEQFF

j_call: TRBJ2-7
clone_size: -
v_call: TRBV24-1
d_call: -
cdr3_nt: TGTGCCACCAGTGATGTGGGGGAGGCCGAGCAGTACTTC
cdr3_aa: CATSDVGEAEQYF

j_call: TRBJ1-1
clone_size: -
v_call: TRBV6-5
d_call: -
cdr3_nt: TGTGCCAGCAAATTAACAGAGAACACTGAAGCTTTCTTT
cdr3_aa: CASKLTENTEAFF

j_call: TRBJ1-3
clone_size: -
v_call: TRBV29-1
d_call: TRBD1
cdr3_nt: TGCAGCGGCGAGACGACAGGGAACTCTGGAAACACCATATATTTT
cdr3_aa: CSGETTGNSGNTIYF

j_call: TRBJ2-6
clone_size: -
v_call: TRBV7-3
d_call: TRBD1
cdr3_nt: TGTGCCAGCAGCGAGTACAGGGGGCAAAACGTCCTGACTTTC
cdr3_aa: CASSEYRGQNVLTF

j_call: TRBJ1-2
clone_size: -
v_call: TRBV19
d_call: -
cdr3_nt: TGTGCCAGTAACCATTCCCCCGGGAACTATGGCTACACCTTC
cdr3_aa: CASNHSPGNYGYTF

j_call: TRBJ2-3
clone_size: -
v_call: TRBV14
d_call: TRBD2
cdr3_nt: TGTGCCAGCAGCCAAAGACTAGCGGGAACCACAGATACGCAGTATTTT
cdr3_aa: CASSQRLAGTTDTQYF

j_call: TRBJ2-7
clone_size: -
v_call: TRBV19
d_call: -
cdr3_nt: TGTGCCAGTACCCCAGGGGGGCCCTACGAGCAGTACTTC
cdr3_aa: CASTPGGPYEQYF

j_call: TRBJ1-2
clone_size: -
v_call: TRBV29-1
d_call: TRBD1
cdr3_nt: TGCAGCGTTGATGGAGTCAGGGGGCGAAGGGGCTATGGCTACACCTTC
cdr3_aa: CSVDGVRGRRGYGYTF

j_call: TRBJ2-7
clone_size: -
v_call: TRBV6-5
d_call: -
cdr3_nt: TGTGCCAGCAGTTACTCTGCCGGGACATCTAACTACGAGCAGTACTTC
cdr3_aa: CASSYSAGTSNYEQYF

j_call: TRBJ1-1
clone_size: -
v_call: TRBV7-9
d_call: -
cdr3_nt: TGTGCCAGCACCCCTTGGGCAGGAAACATGAACACTGAAGCTTTCTTT
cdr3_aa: CASTPWAGNMNTEAFF

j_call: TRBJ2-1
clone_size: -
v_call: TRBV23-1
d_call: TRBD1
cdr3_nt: TGCGCCAGCAGTCAATCGCGAGGACAGGGGTGCCGACCCGCTCCCTACAATGAGCAGTTCTTC
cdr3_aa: CASSQSRGQGCRPAPYNEQFF

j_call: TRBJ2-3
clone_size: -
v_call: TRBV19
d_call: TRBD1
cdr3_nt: TGTGCCAGTAGTATTCAAGGGGGCGGAAGCACAGATACGCAGTATTTT
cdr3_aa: CASSIQGGGSTDTQYF

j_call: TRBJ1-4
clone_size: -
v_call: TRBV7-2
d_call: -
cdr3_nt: TGTGCCAGCAGCTCCGGGTCTAATGAAAAACTGTTTTTT
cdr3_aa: CASSSGSNEKLFF

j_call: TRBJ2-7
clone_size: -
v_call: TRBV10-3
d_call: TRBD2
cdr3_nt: TGTGCCATCAGTGAGAGTGGGCGGGAGGGTAAGTCGGAGTACTTC
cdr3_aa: CAISESGREGKSEYF

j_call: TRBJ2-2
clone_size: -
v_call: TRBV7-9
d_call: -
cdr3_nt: TGTGCCAGCAGAATTAGCGAGAACACCGGGGAGCTGTTTTTT
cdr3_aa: CASRISENTGELFF

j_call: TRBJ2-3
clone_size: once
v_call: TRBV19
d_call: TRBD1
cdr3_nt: TGTGCCAGTAGTATCAGTTTCACAGGGGCAGATACGCAGTATTTT
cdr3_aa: CASSISFTGADTQYF

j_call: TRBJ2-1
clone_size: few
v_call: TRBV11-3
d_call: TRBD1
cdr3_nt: TGTGCCAGCAGCACCCGGGACAGTTCCTACAATGAGCAGTTCTTC
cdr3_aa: CASSTRDSSYNEQFF

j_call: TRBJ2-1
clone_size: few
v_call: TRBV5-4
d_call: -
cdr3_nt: TGTGCCAGCAGCTTGGGCGGGATGGGGTACAATGAGCAGTTCTTC
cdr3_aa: CASSLGGMGYNEQFF

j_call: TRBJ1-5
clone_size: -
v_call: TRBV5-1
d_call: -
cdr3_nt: TGCGCCAGCAGCTTGGTAGGGGGAAATCAGCCCCAGCATTTT
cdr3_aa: CASSLVGGNQPQHF

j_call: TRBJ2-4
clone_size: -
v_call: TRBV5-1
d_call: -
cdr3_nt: TGCGCCAGCAGCTTGGCCGCAGGGTCGAGCATTCAGTACTTC
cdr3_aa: CASSLAAGSSIQYF

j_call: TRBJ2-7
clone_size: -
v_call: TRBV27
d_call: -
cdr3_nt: TGTGCCAGCAGACCGACCTCCCTCGGCGGCGAGCAGTACTTC
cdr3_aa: CASRPTSLGGEQYF

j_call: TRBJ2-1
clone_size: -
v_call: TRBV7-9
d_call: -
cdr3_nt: TGTGCCAGCAGCCCGGGGGACCGGGGAAGCTCCTACAATGAGCAGTTCTTC
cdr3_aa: CASSPGDRGSSYNEQFF

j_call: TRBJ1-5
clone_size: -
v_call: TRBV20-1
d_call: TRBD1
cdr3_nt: TGCAGTGCTAGTGGTCAAAGAACATTGTGGGGACAGGGAAGCCAGCCCCAGCATTTT
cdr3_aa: CSASGQRTLWGQGSQPQHF

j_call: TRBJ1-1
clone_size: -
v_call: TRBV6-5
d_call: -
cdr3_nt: TGTGCCAGCAGGTACTACAGGAACACTGAAGCTTTCTTT
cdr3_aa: CASRYYRNTEAFF

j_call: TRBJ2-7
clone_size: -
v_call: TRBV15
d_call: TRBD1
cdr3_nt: TGTGCCACCAGCACTGACAGGGGTGCCGAGCAGTACTTC
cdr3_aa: CATSTDRGAEQYF

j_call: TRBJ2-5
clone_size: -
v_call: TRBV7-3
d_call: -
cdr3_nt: TGTGCCAGCAGCTTAGACGGGGGGACCCAGTACTTC
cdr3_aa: CASSLDGGTQYF

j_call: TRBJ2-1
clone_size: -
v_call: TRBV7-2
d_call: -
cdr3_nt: TGTGCCAGCAGCTTAGTATCAGCGGCCTACAATGAGCAGTTCTTC
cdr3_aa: CASSLVSAAYNEQFF

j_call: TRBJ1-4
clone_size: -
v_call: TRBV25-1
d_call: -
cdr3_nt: TGTGCCAGCAGTGTAGGCCAGGGGAGAGAAAAACTGTTTTTT
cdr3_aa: CASSVGQGREKLFF

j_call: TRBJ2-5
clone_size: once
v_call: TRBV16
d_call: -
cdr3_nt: TGTGCCAGCAGCGTGACCCAGGGGGGTAGTGAGACCCAGTACTTC
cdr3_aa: CASSVTQGGSETQYF

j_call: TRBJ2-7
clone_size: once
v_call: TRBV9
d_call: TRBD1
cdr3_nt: TGTGCCAGCAGCCTAGGACAGGGGGGCCGCGAGCAGTACTTC
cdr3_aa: CASSLGQGGREQYF

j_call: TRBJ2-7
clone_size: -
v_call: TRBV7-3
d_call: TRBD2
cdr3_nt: TGTGCCAGCAGCTTAGAAAGCGGGAGGGTGTACGAGCAGTACTTC
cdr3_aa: CASSLESGRVYEQYF

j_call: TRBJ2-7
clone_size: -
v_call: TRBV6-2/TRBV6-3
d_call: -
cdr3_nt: TGTGCCAGCAGCCCAGCCCAACGAAGGGGGAGCTCCTACGAGCAGTACTTC
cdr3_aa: CASSPAQRRGSSYEQYF

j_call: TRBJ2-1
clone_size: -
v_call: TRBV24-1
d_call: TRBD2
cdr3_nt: TGTGCCACCAGTGACCGTTCTAGCGGTACCTACAATGAGCAGTTCTTC
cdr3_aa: CATSDRSSGTYNEQFF